This T cell receptor (beta chain) was sequenced in a study of response to subunit inactivated influenza vaccine. On this clonotype: Its antigen remains unidentified.

General study points: It was suggested by the authors that few new T cells are recruited by each seasonal influenza vaccination.

TCRdb recomputed calls from the RT-PCR reads with MiXCR, one row per CDR3 protein. Among hundreds of thousands of distinct CDR3 sequences, approximately 14% were seen once, and the ten largest hold approximately 10%. There are 15 residues in the CDR3. Germline loops: CDR1 MGHRA, CDR2 YSYEKL. Trimming removed 4 bases from V and 1 base from J, with 13 bases in between. The chain employs TRBV4-1 and TRBJ2-5; possibly TRBD1 for D (6 bases). The input for sequencing was PBMCs from blood, taken about 11 days after vaccination. The receptor's source is a man aged 50-60 years who received an inactivated influenza vaccine. Written as DNA, the CDR3 is TGCGCCAGCAGCCCACTACAGGGACCCCAAGAGACCCAGTACTTC. Its protein product is CASSPLQGPQETQYF.